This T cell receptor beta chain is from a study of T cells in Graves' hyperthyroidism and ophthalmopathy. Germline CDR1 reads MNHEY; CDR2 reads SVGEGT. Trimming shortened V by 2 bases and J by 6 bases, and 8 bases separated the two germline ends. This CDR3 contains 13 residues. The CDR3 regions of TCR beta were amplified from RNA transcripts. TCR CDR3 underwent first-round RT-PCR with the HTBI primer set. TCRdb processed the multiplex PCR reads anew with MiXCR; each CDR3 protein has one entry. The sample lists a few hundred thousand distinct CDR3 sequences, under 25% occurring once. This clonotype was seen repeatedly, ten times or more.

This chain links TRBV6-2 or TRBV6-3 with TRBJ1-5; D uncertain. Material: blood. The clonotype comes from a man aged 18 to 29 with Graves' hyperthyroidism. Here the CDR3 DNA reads TGTGCCAGCAGTTACCGGGGAGCTCAGCCCCAGCATTTT. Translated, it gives CASSYRGAQPQHF.